This T cell receptor beta chain came from a study of human T cells and chemical hapten exposure. Across the whole study: Across the whole study, which lasted about 6 months, patients were given diphenylcyclopropenone on the scalp once a week.

Time point noted: patch test 1, 2 weeks after DPC sensitization. Sample treatment: therapeutic diphenylcyclopropenone sensitization with weekly scalp DPC. Extraction yielded total RNA from whole blood (unfractionated). The library tagged each cDNA molecule with unique molecular identifiers. In TCRdb, the RACE reads were re-called with MiXCR into one record per CDR3 protein. The sample has about 360,000 distinct CDR3 sequences; under 9% are singletons. The CDR3 spans 14 residues. Germline values: CDR1 MNHNS, CDR2 SASEGT. Study-wide points: Positively correlated with patch test score were the counts of PT1 expanded TCRs.

In regard to this clonotype: The antigen is unknown. The junction differs from germline at one of its ends, possibly a read error.

The rearrangement links TRBV6-1 to TRBJ2-2; TRBD1 is a possible D gene (6 bases). Sequenced material: whole blood, taken in connection with sensitization to the hapten diphenylcyclopropenone (DPC). The source is a woman aged 18-29 years with alopecia areata. Some clones in this sample may be carry-over from other donors' samples. The chain's CDR3 is CASSLKNRSRGNRF. For the CDR3, the DNA is TGTGCCAGCAGCCTTAAAAACCGGAGCAGGGGCAATCGTTTT.